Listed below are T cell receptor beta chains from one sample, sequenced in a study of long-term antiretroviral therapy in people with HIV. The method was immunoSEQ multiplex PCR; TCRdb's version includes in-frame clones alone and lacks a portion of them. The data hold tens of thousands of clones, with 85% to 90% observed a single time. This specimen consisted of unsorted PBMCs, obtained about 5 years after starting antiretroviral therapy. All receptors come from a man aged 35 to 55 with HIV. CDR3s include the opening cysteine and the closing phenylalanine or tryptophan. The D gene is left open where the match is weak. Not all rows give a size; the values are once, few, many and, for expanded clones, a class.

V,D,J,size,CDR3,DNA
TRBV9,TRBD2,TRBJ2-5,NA,CASSVVGGAGETQYF,TGTGCCAGCAGCGTAGTCGGGGGGGCCGGGGAGACCCAGTACTTC
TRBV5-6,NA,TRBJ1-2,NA,CASSLAGLNYGYTF,TGTGCCAGCAGCTTGGCCGGGTTAAACTATGGCTACACCTTC
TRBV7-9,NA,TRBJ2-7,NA,CASSPLGGGSYEQYF,TGTGCCAGCAGCCCCCTCGGGGGAGGCTCCTACGAGCAGTACTTC
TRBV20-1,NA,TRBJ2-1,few,CSASGGREQFF,TGCAGTGCTAGTGGGGGCAGAGAGCAGTTCTTC
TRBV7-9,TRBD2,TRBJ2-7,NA,CASSMGGSYEQYF,TGTGCCAGCAGCATGGGGGGGTCCTACGAGCAGTACTTC
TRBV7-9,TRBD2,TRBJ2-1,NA,CASRLAGDWNEQFF,TGTGCCAGCAGACTAGCGGGAGATTGGAATGAGCAGTTCTTC
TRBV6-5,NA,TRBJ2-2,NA,CASSYSFGELFF,TGTGCCAGCAGTTACTCATTCGGGGAGCTGTTTTTT
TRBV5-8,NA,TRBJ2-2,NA,CASSLSTGELFF,TGTGCCAGCAGCTTGTCTACCGGGGAGCTGTTTTTT
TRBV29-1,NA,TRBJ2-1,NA,CSGVIREQFF,TGCAGCGGGGTGATTCGAGAGCAGTTCTTC
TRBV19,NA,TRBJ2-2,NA,CASDPLTGTGELFF,TGTGCCAGTGATCCATTAACGGGCACCGGGGAGCTGTTTTTT
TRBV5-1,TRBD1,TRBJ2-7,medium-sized,CASSLVGTGGFYEQYF,TGCGCCAGCAGCTTGGTGGGGACAGGGGGCTTCTACGAGCAGTACTTC
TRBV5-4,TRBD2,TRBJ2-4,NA,CASSPGGVRNIQYF,TGTGCCAGCTCCCCGGGGGGGGTGAGGAACATTCAGTACTTC
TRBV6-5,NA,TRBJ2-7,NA,CASSYSSGVEQYF,TGTGCCAGCAGTTACTCGTCGGGGGTCGAGCAGTACTTC
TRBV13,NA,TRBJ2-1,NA,CASSLAGAYNEQFF,TGTGCCAGCAGCTTAGCGGGAGCTTACAATGAGCAGTTCTTC
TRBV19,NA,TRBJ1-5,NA,CASSILQPSYNQPRHF,TGTGCCAGTAGTATATTACAGCCTAGCTACAATCAGCCCCGGCATTTT
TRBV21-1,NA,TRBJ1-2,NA,CASSNTHSGQGDYGYTF,TGTGCCAGCAGCAATACGCACTCGGGACAGGGAGACTATGGCTACACCTTC
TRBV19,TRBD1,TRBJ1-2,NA,CASSPTSTGGNNGYTF,TGTGCCAGTAGTCCCACCTCGACAGGGGGCAACAATGGCTACACCTTC
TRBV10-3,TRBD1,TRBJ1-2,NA,CATTVQGMGGYTF,TGTGCCACCACCGTACAGGGGATGGGTGGCTACACCTTC
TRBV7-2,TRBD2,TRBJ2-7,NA,CASSLASGLSYEQYF,TGTGCCAGCAGCTTAGCTAGCGGGCTCTCCTACGAGCAGTACTTC
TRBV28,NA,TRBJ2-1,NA,CASRAPPGFVNEQFF,TGTGCCAGCAGGGCCCCCCCGGGTTTTGTTAATGAGCAGTTCTTC
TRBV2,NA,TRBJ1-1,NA,CASRPRVTEAFF,TGTGCCAGCCGTCCCCGGGTAACTGAAGCTTTCTTT
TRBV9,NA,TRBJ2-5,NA,CASSVGGRDLQETQYF,TGTGCCAGCAGCGTAGGGGGCAGGGACTTGCAAGAGACCCAGTACTTC
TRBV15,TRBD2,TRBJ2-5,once,CATSSGLAGEETQYF,TGTGCCACCAGCTCAGGACTAGCGGGCGAAGAGACCCAGTACTTC
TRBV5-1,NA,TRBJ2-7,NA,CASSLDRVGEQYF,TGCGCCAGCAGCTTGGACAGGGTCGGCGAGCAGTACTTC
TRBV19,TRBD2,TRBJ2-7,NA,CASSNGLAGGPFGEQYF,TGTGCCAGTAGTAACGGACTAGCGGGAGGGCCGTTCGGCGAGCAGTACTTC
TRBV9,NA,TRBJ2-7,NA,CASSVGVPSYEQYF,TGTGCCAGCAGCGTAGGAGTTCCCAGCTACGAGCAGTACTTC
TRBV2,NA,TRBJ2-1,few,CASREGLGVTYNEQFF,TGTGCCAGCAGGGAGGGTTTGGGAGTCACCTACAATGAGCAGTTCTTC
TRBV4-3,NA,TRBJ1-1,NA,CASSQEQNTEAFF,TGCGCCAGCAGCCAAGAGCAGAACACTGAAGCTTTCTTT
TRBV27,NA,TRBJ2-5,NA,CASNPGTGMETQYF,TGTGCCAGCAACCCGGGCACGGGGATGGAGACCCAGTACTTC
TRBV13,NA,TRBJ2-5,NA,CASSRSTGQETQYF,TGTGCCAGCAGTCGCTCAACAGGACAAGAGACCCAGTACTTC
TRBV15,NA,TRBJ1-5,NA,CATSRVGGPSEKEPQHF,TGTGCCACCAGCAGAGTTGGGGGACCCAGCGAGAAGGAGCCCCAGCATTTT